One sample yielded the 23 T cell receptor beta chains listed below, sequenced in a study of technical replicates of blood from a few donors. Measured with immunoSEQ multiplex PCR; TCRdb has only the in-frame clones, and not every one. The profile shows about 89,000 clones, approximately 94% of them singletons. The sequenced sample was T cells isolated from PBMCs. Receptors were obtained from a human donor in good health.

V gene TRBV6-5 combines with J gene TRBJ1-6; D gene uncertain. This CDR3 contains 16 residues. Germline V gene data show CDR1 as MNHEY and CDR2 as SVGAGI. V dropped 4 bases and J dropped 0 bases, with 10 bases sitting between them. The DNA of the CDR3 is TGTGCCAGCAGTTTCCGTCCCAGCTCCTATAATTCACCCCTCCACTTT. As protein: CASSFRPSSYNSPLHF.

The J gene is TRBJ2-1, the V gene TRBV5-1, with D perhaps matching TRBD2 (5 bases). From germline, CDR1 is SGHRS and CDR2 YFSETQ. CDR3 length equals 14 residues. V lost 4 bases and J lost 5, with 13 bases in between. Here the CDR3 reads CASSPGRPDNEQFF. For the CDR3, the DNA is TGCGCCAGCAGCCCGGGGAGACCGGACAATGAGCAGTTCTTC. The entire variable domain, with the rest obtained from reference TRBV5-1 and TRBJ2-1, is as follows: KAGVTQTPRYLIKTRGQQVTLSCSPISGHRSVSWYQQTPGQGLQFLFEYFSETQRNKGNFPGRFSGRQFSNSRSEMNVSTLELGDSALYLCASSPGRPDNEQFFGPGTRLTVL.

This chain uses TRBV29-1 with TRBJ1-2; D ambiguous. This CDR3 has 13 residues. The V and J ends lost 2 bases and 6 bases respectively, with 13 bases between them. Germline V gives CDR1 SQVTM, CDR2 ANQGSEA. CDR3 in amino acids: CSVERRLSHGYTF. CDR3 in DNA: TGCAGCGTTGAACGCAGGCTATCCCATGGCTACACCTTC.

The rearrangement links TRBV4-1 to TRBJ1-2; possible D gene TRBD1, 5 bases. In germline, CDR1 is MGHRA, CDR2 YSYEKL. The V end was cut by 1 base, the J end by 2 bases, with 23 bases between. CDR3 length equals 19 residues. CDR3 loop: CASSQAGRSSGLPNYGYTF. DNA for the CDR3: TGCGCCAGCAGCCAAGCAGGAAGAAGCTCGGGACTACCAAACTATGGCTACACCTTC.

The CDR3 is CASSPQGQGRDEQFF. The CDR3 DNA reads TGTGCCAGCAGCCCCCAGGGACAGGGCAGGGATGAGCAGTTCTTC. The V and J genes are TRBV5-4 and TRBJ2-1, with TRBD1 matching 9 bases. Trimming at V came to 4 bases and at J to 8 bases, leaving 10 bases not matched to a gene. Germline assignment: CDR1 SGHNT and CDR2 YYREEE (reference sequence). The CDR3 has 15 amino acids.

The J gene is TRBJ2-3, the V gene TRBV9, with TRBD1 identical over 10 bases. Per the germline V gene, CDR1 is SGDLS and CDR2 is YYNGEE. This CDR3 has 16 amino acids. J was trimmed by 3 bases and V by 3 bases; bases with no gene match: 7. The CDR3 region is CASSETGQGITDTQYF. In DNA, the CDR3 is TGTGCCAGCAGCGAAACGGGACAGGGGATAACAGATACGCAGTATTTT.

This chain uses TRBV9 with TRBJ2-3; maybe TRBD1 (5 bases). The CDR3 has 15 amino acids. The germline V gene has CDR1 SGDLS and CDR2 YYNGEE. The ends were cut back, 0 bases at V and 6 bases at J, with 14 bases in the middle. The CDR3: CASSVDQGEIDTQYF. In DNA, the CDR3 is TGTGCCAGCAGCGTAGATCAGGGCGAGATCGATACGCAGTATTTT.

This chain links TRBV11-2 with TRBJ2-1; 16 bases align to TRBD2. The CDR3 contains 18 residues. The V segment lost 5 bases and the J segment 12 bases; nucleotides outside the gene matches: 16. Germline CDR1 SGHAT, CDR2 FQNNGV. The CDR3 region is CASSPPGLAGGPESWQFF. The DNA of the CDR3 is TGTGCCAGCAGCCCGCCGGGACTAGCGGGGGGGCCCGAGTCATGGCAGTTCTTC. Using reference TRBV11-2 and TRBJ2-1 for the parts outside the CDR3, the full variable domain is EAGVAQSPRYKIIEKRQSVAFWCNPISGHATLYWYQQILGQGPKLLIQFQNNGVVDDSQLPKDRFSAERLKGVDSTLKIQPAKLEDSAVYLCASSPPGLAGGPESWQFFGPGTRLTVL.

The chain has TRBV29-1 and TRBJ2-7; TRBD1 is a possible D gene (6 bases). The V end was cut by 5 bases, the J end by 3 bases, with 11 bases between. This CDR3 contains 12 residues. Germline assignment: CDR1 SQVTM and CDR2 ANQGSEA. The chain's CDR3 is CSVQQGRYEQYF. The CDR3 nucleotides are TGCAGCGTTCAACAGGGCCGCTACGAGCAGTACTTC.

The chain has TRBV19 and TRBJ2-7, with TRBD2 identical over 10 bases. CDR3 size: 14 residues. V lost 8 bases and J lost 2; bases outside the gene matches: 6. Germline values: CDR1 LNHDA, CDR2 SQIVND (reference sequence). As DNA, the CDR3 is TGTGCCAGTCGTGCCCTAGCGGGAGCCTACGAGCAGTACTTC. This gives the protein CASRALAGAYEQYF.

The chain has TRBV2 and TRBJ2-5; TRBD2 might be the D (7 bases). Trimming cost V 6 bases and J 5 bases, with 16 bases left between them. The CDR3 sequence is 14 residues long. Germline loops: CDR1 SNHLY, CDR2 FYNNEI. CDR3 sequence: CASRGGGGAETQYF. The CDR3 DNA reads as TGTGCCAGCAGGGGAGGAGGGGGGGCCGAGACCCAGTACTTC. The variable domain in full, completed from reference TRBV2 and TRBJ2-5, reads EPEVTQTPSHQVTQMGQEVILRCVPISNHLYFYWYRQILGQKVEFLVSFYNNEISEKSEIFDDQFSVERPDGSNFTLKIRSTKLEDSAMYFCASRGGGGAETQYFGPGTRLLVL.

The V gene is TRBV5-6, the J gene TRBJ1-5; maybe TRBD1 (5 bases). Trimming took off 1 base at V and 6 bases at J, with 11 bases between the two ends. The germline CDR1 and CDR2 sequences are SGHDT and YYEEEE. The CDR3 spans 14 residues. The CDR3 reads CASSLRRGAQPQHF. For the CDR3, the DNA is TGTGCCAGCAGCTTGAGGCGCGGGGCTCAGCCCCAGCATTTT.

The V call is TRBV28, the J call TRBJ2-7; D may be TRBD1 (5 bases). The V and J ends lost 6 bases and 3 bases respectively, with 15 bases between them. CDR1 and CDR2 from the germline V gene are MDHEN and SYDVKM. This CDR3 has 14 residues. This CDR3 is CASRGQGRFYEQYF. The DNA of the CDR3 is TGTGCCAGCAGAGGGCAGGGAAGGTTCTACGAGCAGTACTTC.

V and J are TRBV30 and TRBJ2-2; no definite D call. Trimming removed 0 bases at V and 5 bases at J, with 7 bases between. The CDR3 runs to 13 residues. Germline values: CDR1 GTSNPN, CDR2 SVGIG (reference sequence). CDR3 DNA sequence: TGTGCCTGGAGTGTAATGCTAACCGGGGAGCTGTTTTTT. Protein product: CAWSVMLTGELFF.

V is TRBV6-5 and J is TRBJ1-2; 8 bases fit TRBD1. This CDR3 is built from 14 residues. Germline CDR1 MNHEY, CDR2 SVGAGI. Unmatched junction bases numbered 6, after V lost 4 bases and J lost 5 bases. The CDR3 spells CASSSQGAGYGYTF. DNA for the CDR3: TGTGCCAGCAGTTCCCAGGGGGCAGGATATGGCTACACCTTC.

This chain connects TRBV7-9 to TRBJ1-1, with D unclear. The V and J ends lost 6 bases and 2 bases respectively, with 10 bases between them. From germline, CDR1 is SEHNR and CDR2 FQNEAQ (reference sequence). This CDR3 spans 13 amino acids. The DNA for the CDR3 is TGTGCCAGCAGTACTGATTTAAACACTGAAGCTTTCTTT. As protein: CASSTDLNTEAFF.

The chain uses TRBV5-1 and TRBJ2-5; TRBD2 is a possible D gene (5 bases). Deletions cut 7 bases from V and 1 base from J, with 8 bases between. Germline assignment: CDR1 SGHRS and CDR2 YFSETQ. The CDR3 loop spans 12 amino acids. The CDR3 is CASRELQETQYF. The CDR3 region has the DNA TGCGCCAGCCGGGAACTCCAAGAGACCCAGTACTTC.

The chain combines TRBV21-1 with TRBJ2-7; TRBD2, the table's D call, was not compared with the DNA. TRBV21-1 is recorded as a pseudogene. CDR3 length: 14 residues. The CDR3 reads CATHSGGPSYEQYF. CDR3 coding DNA: TGTGCCACCCATAGCGGGGGGCCCTCCTACGAGCAGTACTTC.

This sequence joins TRBV7-2 and TRBJ2-5, with 10 bases that match TRBD2. The germline CDR1 and CDR2 sequences are SGHTA and FQGNSA. There are 15 residues in the CDR3. Trimming removed 5 bases from V and 5 bases from J; junction bases left unmatched: 8. The CDR3 bases are TGTGCCAGCAGCCTACAAGCGGGAGGGCCCGAGACCCAGTACTTC. It yields the protein CASSLQAGGPETQYF.

CDR3 residues: CASSHGSTGGPRNTEAFF. Written as DNA, the CDR3 is TGTGCCAGCAGCCATGGCTCAACAGGGGGCCCGCGGAACACTGAAGCTTTCTTT. The gene calls are TRBV4-2 and TRBJ1-1; 9 bases are shared with TRBD1. Germline lookup yields CDR1 LGHNA and CDR2 YNFKEQ. V shed 3 bases, J shed 1 base, and the junction held 12 bases outside the gene matches. There are 18 residues in the CDR3.

The chain joins TRBV19 to TRBJ2-7, with 7 bases aligning to TRBD1. J lost 2 bases, V lost 7 bases, and 8 bases had no gene match. The CDR3 is 14 residues long. The germline V gene has CDR1 LNHDA and CDR2 SQIVND (reference sequence). CDR3 DNA sequence: TGTGCCAGTACCCCACGGGGACAGCCCTACGAGCAGTACTTC. Protein product: CASTPRGQPYEQYF.

The V call is TRBV9, the J call TRBJ2-7; perhaps TRBD1 as D (7 bases). V was clipped by 0 bases and J by 3 bases, with 10 bases between them. Germline assignment: CDR1 SGDLS and CDR2 YYNGEE. This CDR3 is 14 amino acids long. The CDR3 reads CASSVGQGGYEQYF. CDR3 sequence (DNA): TGTGCCAGCAGCGTAGGGCAGGGGGGCTACGAGCAGTACTTC.

This chain uses TRBV6-5 with TRBJ2-5; D might be TRBD1 (6 bases). The V gene lost 0 bases and the J gene lost 2 bases, with 10 bases spanning the gap. The CDR3 loop spans 15 amino acids. Germline loops: CDR1 MNHEY, CDR2 SVGAGI. CDR3: CASSYSLDRQETQYF. CDR3 DNA: TGTGCCAGCAGTTACTCCCTTGACAGGCAAGAGACCCAGTACTTC.